Listed here are 31 T cell receptor beta chains from one sample, sequenced in a study of human T cells and chemical hapten exposure. Time point of the sample: patch test 1, 2 weeks after DPC sensitization. The treatment denotes: therapeutic diphenylcyclopropenone sensitization with weekly scalp DPC. TCRdb reprocessed the RACE reads via MiXCR and lists one record per CDR3 protein. The table includes 90,000 to 120,000 distinct CDR3 sequences, approximately 9.9% detected once. Material: whole blood, obtained in connection with sensitization to the hapten diphenylcyclopropenone (DPC). These receptors were collected from a woman aged 40 to 49 with alopecia areata. Some clones in this sample may be carry-over from other donors' samples.

Details on this clonotype: This could be a read error, since a much larger clone is one nucleotide away. The final CDR3 position lacks the conserved phenylalanine or tryptophan, pointing to a likely read error. V gene TRBV2 combines with J gene TRBJ1-1; 7 bases match TRBD1. Germline V gives CDR1 SNHLY, CDR2 FYNNEI. The CDR3 is made up of 13 amino acids. V was clipped by 7 bases and J by 1 base; unmatched bases: 3. The CDR3, as DNA: TGTGCCAGCAAAAGACAGGGGAACACTGAAGCTTTCCTT. It translates to CASKRQGNTEAFL.

This clonotype appeared many times. The chain links TRBV27 to TRBJ1-1, with D possibly TRBD1 on 5 matching bases. The CDR3 spans 14 residues. The V end was cut by 5 bases, the J end by 0 bases, with 10 bases between. The V gene's germline CDR1 is MNHEY and CDR2 SMNVEV (reference sequence). In DNA form, the CDR3 reads TGTGCCAGCAGTAGATGGGGCATGAACACTGAAGCTTTCTTT. Translating it yields CASSRWGMNTEAFF.

This rearrangement joins TRBV9 to TRBJ2-1; D is tentatively TRBD1 or TRBD2 (6 bases each). The V end was cut by 10 bases, the J end by 8 bases, with 16 bases between. The germline CDR1 and CDR2 sequences are SGDLS and YYNGEE. The length of the CDR3 is 12 residues. As DNA, the CDR3 is TGTGCCTCAGGGGCGGGGTTGGATGAGCAGTTCTTC. It encodes CASGAGLDEQFF. The full variable domain, in which reference TRBV9 and TRBJ2-1 provide the parts outside the CDR3, is DSGVTQTPKHLITATGQRVTLRCSPRSGDLSVYWYQQSLDQGLQFLIQYYNGEERAKGNILERFSAQQFPDLHSELNLSSLELGDSALYFCASGAGLDEQFFGPGTRLTVL.

This clonotype was recorded many times. The V call is TRBV18, the J call TRBJ1-4; D is ambiguous. V lost 5 bases to trimming and J lost 8 bases, with 12 bases between them. The germline V gene encodes CDR1 KGHSH and CDR2 LQKENI. The CDR3 consists of 13 residues. In nucleotides, the CDR3 is TGTGCCAGCTCAAAACTCTTGGGCGAAAAACTGTTTTTT. Translation gives CASSKLLGEKLFF.

The rearrangement links TRBV9 to TRBJ1-1; TRBD1 is a possible D gene (5 bases). CDR3 length: 16 amino acids. The V end was cut by 4 bases, the J end by 4 bases, with 20 bases between. Germline values: CDR1 SGDLS, CDR2 YYNGEE. CDR3 nucleotides: TGTGCCAGCAGCCCAACGGGGCGGGTGTCGGCCACTGAAGCTTTCTTT. Its protein is CASSPTGRVSATEAFF.

The chain is built from TRBV29-1 and TRBJ2-5; tentatively, D is TRBD2 (6 bases). The ends were cut back, 6 bases at V and 6 bases at J, with 17 bases in the middle. The length of the CDR3 is 13 residues. In germline, CDR1 is SQVTM, CDR2 ANQGSEA. The CDR3 nucleotides are TGCAGCGTCGACGGGAGCGGGCGTAAGACCCAGTACTTC. It yields the protein CSVDGSGRKTQYF.

This clonotype has a count of ten or more. The CDR3 region has the DNA TGTGCCAGCAGCCCCGGACAGGGGTCCTACAATGAGCAGTTCTTC. Protein product: CASSPGQGSYNEQFF. The chain couples TRBV11-2 to TRBJ2-1; TRBD1 aligns across 9 bases. This CDR3 contains 15 residues. Germline-derived CDR1 and CDR2 are SGHAT and FQNNGV. Unmatched junction bases numbered 3, after V lost 5 bases and J lost 1 base.

The table lists this clonotype with a few counts. This chain joins TRBV3-1 and TRBJ1-1; no definite D call. The CDR3 totals 15 residues. The germline CDR1 and CDR2 sequences are LGHDT and YNNKEL (reference sequence). The V end was cut by 2 bases, the J end by 1 base, with 11 bases between. This CDR3 reads CASSQKRTSNTEAFF. CDR3 bases: TGTGCCAGCAGCCAAAAAAGGACCTCGAACACTGAAGCTTTCTTT. Full variable domain (missing parts from reference TRBV3-1 and TRBJ1-1): DTAVSQTPKYLVTQMGNDKSIKCEQNLGHDTMYWYKQDSKKFLKIMFSYNNKELIINETVPNRFSPKSPDKAHLNLHINSLELGDSAVYFCASSQKRTSNTEAFFGQGTRLTVV.

This clonotype was seen repeatedly, ten times or more. CDR3 region: CSARTGIGGELFF. In DNA, the CDR3 is TGCAGTGCTAGGACTGGGATTGGCGGGGAGCTGTTTTTT. The V call is TRBV20-1, the J call TRBJ2-2; D is undetermined. The CDR3 sequence is 13 residues long. The germline gives CDR1 DFQATT, CDR2 SNEGSKA (reference sequence). Trimming removed 3 bases at V and 7 bases at J, with 12 bases between.

A few counts support this clonotype. This sequence joins TRBV29-1 and TRBJ2-7; a weak D match, TRBD2 (6 bases). Trimming took 4 bases from V and 5 from J, leaving 21 bases between them. CDR1 is SQVTM, CDR2 ANQGSEA, per germline. CDR3 length: 15 amino acids. The CDR3 loop is CSVVRSGLGRNEQYF. The CDR3 DNA sequence: TGCAGCGTTGTCAGGTCAGGGCTAGGGAGGAACGAGCAGTACTTC.

This clonotype was observed a few times. This chain uses TRBV6-1 with TRBJ1-2; D unclear. V was clipped by 3 bases and J by 4 bases, with 12 bases between them. Looked up from germline, CDR1 is MNHNS and CDR2 is SASEGT. The CDR3 consists of 14 residues. CDR3 DNA: TGTGCCAGCAGTGAGGCAGGATCGCGCTATGGCTACACCTTC. Its translation: CASSEAGSRYGYTF.

The J gene is TRBJ2-2, the V gene TRBV18; 9 bases match TRBD2. V was clipped by 1 base and J by 4 bases; unmatched bases: 4. This CDR3 has 16 residues. Germline V lookup: CDR1 KGHSH, CDR2 LQKENI. The CDR3 loop is CASSPRETSGTGELFF. Here the CDR3 DNA reads TGTGCCAGCTCACCACGGGAGACTAGCGGCACCGGGGAGCTGTTTTTT.

In this sample, this clonotype turned up a few times. The rearrangement links TRBV29-1 to TRBJ2-7, with TRBD1 matching over 12 bases. After removal of 6 bases from V and 5 bases from J, the junction contained 8 bases not matched to a gene. The CDR3 loop spans 14 amino acids. Germline-derived CDR1 and CDR2 are SQVTM and ANQGSEA. In DNA form, the CDR3 reads TGCAGCGTCCCGGGACAGGGGGCTGTCAACGAGCAGTACTTC. Protein product: CSVPGQGAVNEQYF.

This clonotype was seen ten or more times. This chain connects TRBV7-2 to TRBJ1-1; D call uncertain. This CDR3 has 12 amino acids. Germline loops: CDR1 SGHTA, CDR2 FQGNSA. The V gene lost 5 bases and the J gene lost 10 bases, with 14 bases spanning the gap. For the CDR3, the DNA is TGTGCCAGCAGCAAGTTCCAAGGTAGAGCTTTCTTT. This sequence encodes CASSKFQGRAFF.

The rearrangement links TRBV28 to TRBJ1-5, with 7 bases that match TRBD1. The CDR3 extends over 13 amino acids. V lost 3 bases and J lost 7; bases outside the gene matches: 3. The germline V gene encodes CDR1 MDHEN and CDR2 SYDVKM. DNA for the CDR3: TGTGCCAGCAGTTTTGAGGGGGCACAGCCCCAGCATTTT. As protein: CASSFEGAQPQHF.

The chain carries TRBV4-3 and TRBJ1-1; D is possibly TRBD1 (5 bases). V shed 6 bases and J shed 4 bases, with 12 bases lying between them. The CDR3 totals 13 residues. Germline CDR1 and CDR2: LGHNA and YSLEER. CDR3 region: CASRGPIGTEAFF. The CDR3 bases are TGCGCCAGCAGGGGACCCATCGGCACTGAAGCTTTCTTT.

This chain links TRBV19 with TRBJ1-2, with D possibly TRBD1 on 5 matching bases. V was pared by 5 bases and J by 7 bases, with 20 bases between. The CDR3 spans 15 residues. CDR1 and CDR2 from the germline V gene are LNHDA and SQIVND (reference sequence). CDR3 sequence: CASSARDRSGRGYTF. The CDR3 DNA follows: TGTGCCAGTAGTGCGAGGGACCGCTCGGGTCGTGGCTACACCTTC.

The V and J genes are TRBV3-2 and TRBJ2-3; the table gives TRBD2 as D, unverified against the DNA. TRBV3-2 is flagged as a pseudogene. The CDR3 contains 15 residues. DNA of the CDR3: TGTGCCAGCAGCCAAGACAGTCTAGCGGGGGCTACGCAGTATTTT. Its translation is CASSQDSLAGATQYF.

Many counts were recorded for this clonotype. The CDR3 nucleotides read TGCGCCAGCAGCCAAACAGCCAGAGACTATGGCTACACCTTC. Translating gives CASSQTARDYGYTF. V usage is TRBV4-1 and J usage is TRBJ1-2; D unclear. The CDR3 sequence is 14 residues long. V lost 2 bases and J lost 3, with 10 bases in between. Germline CDR1 is MGHRA and CDR2 is YSYEKL.

There are a few counts of this clonotype. V gene TRBV20-1 combines with J gene TRBJ2-7; TRBD1 agrees at 7 bases. The CDR3 totals 13 residues. V lost 4 bases, J lost 7 bases, and 10 bases stayed unmatched. Per the germline V gene, CDR1 is DFQATT and CDR2 is SNEGSKA (reference sequence). The CDR3 region has the DNA TGCAGTGCTATACAGGGGACCCTGGGGGAGCAGTACTTC. It specifies CSAIQGTLGEQYF.

Only a few counts were recorded for this clonotype. The chain is built from TRBV3-1 and TRBJ1-1; D not resolved. Trimming pared 6 bases from V and 2 bases from J, leaving 10 bases between. Germline CDR1 and CDR2: LGHDT and YNNKEL (reference sequence). The CDR3 is 13 residues long. CDR3: CASSPERNTEAFF. CDR3 DNA sequence: TGTGCCAGCAGTCCCGAGAGAAACACTGAAGCTTTCTTT.

The chain recombines TRBV20-1 with TRBJ2-1, with a weak D call TRBD1 (6 bases). Trimming cost V 6 bases and J 2 bases, with 17 bases left between them. In germline, CDR1 is DFQATT, CDR2 SNEGSKA (reference sequence). The CDR3 runs 15 residues. CDR3 DNA: TGCAGTGCGCCAGCCGGGACACCGCCCTACAATGAGCAGTTCTTC. It codes for CSAPAGTPPYNEQFF.

Turning to this clonotype: Being one base from a much bigger clone, this may be a read error. Here the CDR3 omits its conserved ending phenylalanine or tryptophan, so a read error is the likely source. The chain couples TRBV4-1 to TRBJ2-2, with no clear D. The germline CDR1 and CDR2 sequences are MGHRA and YSYEKL. V gave up 10 bases and J gave up 0 bases, with 12 bases separating them. There are 14 residues in the CDR3. This chain's CDR3 is CATRWASNTGELFL. The CDR3 nucleotides are TGCGCCACGAGGTGGGCTTCGAACACCGGGGAGCTGTTTCTT.

This chain links TRBV7-2 with TRBJ2-2; TRBD2 matches at 8 bases. CDR3 length equals 16 residues. Looked up from germline, CDR1 is SGHTA and CDR2 is FQGNSA. Trimming cost V 5 bases and J 5 bases; bases outside gene matches: 10. Written as DNA, the CDR3 is TGTGCCAGCAGCCCTCCGGGTAGCGGGGTAACCGGGGAGCTGTTTTTT. This encodes CASSPPGSGVTGELFF.

This clonotype was detected only a few times. V usage is TRBV29-1 and J usage is TRBJ1-2, with D maybe TRBD1 (6 bases). The germline V gene has CDR1 SQVTM and CDR2 ANQGSEA. The CDR3 extends over 15 amino acids. V lost 6 bases, J lost 0 bases, and 17 bases lay in between. CDR3 residues: CSVGVPQGTNYGYTF. Written as DNA, the CDR3 is TGCAGCGTCGGAGTTCCACAGGGAACTAACTATGGCTACACCTTC.

This clonotype was seen ten or more times. V and J are TRBV5-1 and TRBJ2-2, with 7 nucleotides matching TRBD1. The junction had 6 bases not matched to a gene; V was cut back by 2 bases and J by 5 bases. The CDR3 has 15 residues. Germline loops: CDR1 SGHRS, CDR2 YFSETQ. The CDR3 region has the DNA TGCGCCAGCAGCTTAGACAGGGTCGGGACCGGGGAGCTGTTTTTT. Translating it yields CASSLDRVGTGELFF.

V gene TRBV20-1 combines with J gene TRBJ1-5, with D unresolved. The V gene's germline CDR1 is DFQATT and CDR2 SNEGSKA (reference sequence). The CDR3 has 12 residues. Trimming left V 5 bases short and J 4 bases short, with 9 bases between. Written as DNA, the CDR3 is TGCAGTGCTGCTGAGCCAAATCAGCCCCAGCATTTT. Translation: CSAAEPNQPQHF.

This clonotype occurred many times. The V call is TRBV7-9, the J call TRBJ2-3; the D gene could be TRBD1 or TRBD2 (5 bases each). Germline loops: CDR1 SEHNR, CDR2 FQNEAQ (reference sequence). Trimming left V 1 base short and J 4 bases short, with 18 bases between. CDR3 length equals 17 residues. DNA for the CDR3: TGTGCCAGCAGCTTAGGAACAGCAAACGGGGCCTCAGATACGCAGTATTTT. As protein: CASSLGTANGASDTQYF.

The sample holds a few counts of this clonotype. V and J are TRBV10-1 and TRBJ2-1; 12 nucleotides agree with TRBD2. Trimming took 5 bases from V and 7 from J; bases not matched to a gene: 9. The CDR3 runs 16 residues. Germline assignment: CDR1 WNHNN and CDR2 SYGVQD (reference sequence). For the CDR3, the DNA is TGCGCCAGCAGTACTAGCGGGAGGTCCTTAGGGAATGAGCAGTTCTTC. This translates into CASSTSGRSLGNEQFF.

Ten or more counts support this clonotype. The chain is built from TRBV24-1 and TRBJ2-1; D may be TRBD2 (5 bases). Per germline, CDR1 KGHDR and CDR2 SFDVKD. The CDR3 covers 14 residues. V shed 10 bases and J shed 7 bases, with 19 bases lying between them. The CDR3 DNA reads as TGTGCCACGAGCCTCGAGACGAGAGGGAATGAGCAGTTCTTC. Its translation: CATSLETRGNEQFF.

The genes are TRBV27 and TRBJ1-5, with 12 bases aligning to TRBD1. Trimming removed 1 base from V and 2 bases from J; junction bases left unmatched: 6. This CDR3 contains 18 residues. Germline CDR1 MNHEY, CDR2 SMNVEV (reference sequence). The CDR3 loop reads CASSLYGTGGQGNQPQHF. CDR3 in DNA: TGTGCCAGCAGTTTATATGGGACAGGGGGCCAGGGCAATCAGCCCCAGCATTTT.